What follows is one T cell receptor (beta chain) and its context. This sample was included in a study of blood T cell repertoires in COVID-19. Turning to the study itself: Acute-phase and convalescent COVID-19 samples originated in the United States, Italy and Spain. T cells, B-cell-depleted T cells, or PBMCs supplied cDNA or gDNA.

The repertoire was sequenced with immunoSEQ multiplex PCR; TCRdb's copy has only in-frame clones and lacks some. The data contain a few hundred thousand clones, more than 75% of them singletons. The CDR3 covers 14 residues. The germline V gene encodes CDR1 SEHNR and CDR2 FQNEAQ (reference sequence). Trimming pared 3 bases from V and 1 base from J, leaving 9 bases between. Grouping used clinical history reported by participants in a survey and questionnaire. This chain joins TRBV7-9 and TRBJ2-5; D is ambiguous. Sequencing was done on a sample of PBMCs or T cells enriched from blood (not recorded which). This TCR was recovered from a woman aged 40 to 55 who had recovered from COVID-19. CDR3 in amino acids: CASSFSSAQETQYF. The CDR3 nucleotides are TGTGCCAGCAGCTTCAGCAGCGCCCAAGAGACCCAGTACTTC.